This TCR beta chain was profiled in a study of blood T cell repertoires in COVID-19. For the study at large: The United States, Italy and Spain provided the acute and convalescent COVID-19 samples. Sources were T cells, B-cell-depleted T cells, or PBMCs; the material itself was cDNA or gDNA.

The trim removed 2 bases at V and 4 bases at J, leaving 13 bases unmatched. The CDR3 loop spans 18 amino acids. Germline V gene lookup returns CDR1 SGHRS and CDR2 YFSETQ. Methods used by the authors: Amplifying reference gene primers gave estimates of nucleated cell counts. Produced via immunoSEQ multiplex PCR; TCRdb's table is partial and in-frame only. The D gene and trimming were derived from the DNA, and the V and J assignments and clone size from that table. This sample has some 460,000 clones, with about 89% found just once. Sequencing input: peripheral blood. The chain combines TRBV5-1 with TRBJ2-2; 8 bases fit TRBD1. The TCR comes from a woman in her twenties or thirties with acute or convalescent COVID-19. The chain's CDR3 is CASSLPSVRTGSTGELFF. The DNA for the CDR3 is TGCGCCAGCAGCTTACCGTCCGTCAGGACAGGGTCCACCGGGGAGCTGTTTTTT.